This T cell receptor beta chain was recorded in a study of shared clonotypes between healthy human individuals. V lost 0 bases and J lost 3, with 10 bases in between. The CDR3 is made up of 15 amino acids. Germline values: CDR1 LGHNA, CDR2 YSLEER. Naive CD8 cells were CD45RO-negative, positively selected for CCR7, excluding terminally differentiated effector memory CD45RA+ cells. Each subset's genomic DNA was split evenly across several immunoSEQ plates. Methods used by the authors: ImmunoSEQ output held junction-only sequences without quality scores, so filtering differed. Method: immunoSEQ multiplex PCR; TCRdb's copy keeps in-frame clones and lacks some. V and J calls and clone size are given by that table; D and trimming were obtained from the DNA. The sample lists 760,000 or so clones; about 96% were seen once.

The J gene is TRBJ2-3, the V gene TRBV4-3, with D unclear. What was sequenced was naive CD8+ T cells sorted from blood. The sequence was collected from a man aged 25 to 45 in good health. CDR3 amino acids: CASSQDVGVTDTQYF. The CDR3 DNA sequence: TGCGCCAGCAGCCAAGATGTGGGCGTGACAGATACGCAGTATTTT.